This T cell receptor beta chain was obtained from a study of T cells after yellow fever vaccination. Notes on the study in general: Among primary-vaccination clones, most reappeared after the booster, at about 95% for CD4 and approximately 88% for CD8. Few clonotypes appeared in both CD4 and CD8 compartments.

With respect to this clonotype: Antigen unknown.

The CDR3 consists of 15 residues. The trim removed 3 bases at V and 2 bases at J, leaving 3 bases unmatched. Germline assignment: CDR1 SGHDT and CDR2 YYEEEE. TCRdb re-analysed the 5' RACE reads in MiXCR, keeping a single row per CDR3 protein. The data show 500,000 to 650,000 distinct CDR3 sequences, around a sixth seen once. The sequenced sample was PBMCs, obtained 4 to 6 days after the first yellow fever vaccination. The sequence was obtained from a man younger than 35 who received the YFV17D yellow fever vaccine. This chain links TRBV5-6 with TRBJ2-2, with 8 bases lining up with TRBD1. CDR3 in DNA: TGTGCCAGCAGCTGGGACAGGCTAAACACCGGGGAGCTGTTTTTT. Translated, it gives CASSWDRLNTGELFF.